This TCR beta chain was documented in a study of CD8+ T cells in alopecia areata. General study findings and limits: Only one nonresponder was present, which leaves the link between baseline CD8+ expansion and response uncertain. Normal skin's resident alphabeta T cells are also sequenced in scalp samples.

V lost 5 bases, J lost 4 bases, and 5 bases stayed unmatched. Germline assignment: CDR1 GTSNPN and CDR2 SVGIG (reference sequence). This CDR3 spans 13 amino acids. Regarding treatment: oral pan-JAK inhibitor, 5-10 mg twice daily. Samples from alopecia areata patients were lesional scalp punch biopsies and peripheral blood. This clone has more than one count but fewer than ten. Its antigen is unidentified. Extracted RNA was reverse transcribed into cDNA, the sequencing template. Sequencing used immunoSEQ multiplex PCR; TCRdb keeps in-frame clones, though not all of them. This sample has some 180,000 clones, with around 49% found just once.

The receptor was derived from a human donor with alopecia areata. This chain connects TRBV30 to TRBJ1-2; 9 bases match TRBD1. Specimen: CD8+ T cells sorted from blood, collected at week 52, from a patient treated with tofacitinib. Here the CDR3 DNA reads TGTGCCTGGGGGGACAGGGTAGGCTATGGCTACACCTTC. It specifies CAWGDRVGYGYTF.